Listed below are T cell receptor beta chains from one sample, sequenced in a study of early T cells in non-severe SARS-CoV-2 infection. TCRdb reprocessed the 5' RACE reads with MiXCR, giving one entry per CDR3 protein. This sample has some 77,000 distinct CDR3 sequences, with over 9% found just once. The specimen sequenced was whole blood. These receptors originate from an adult who was a healthcare worker with PCR-confirmed SARS-CoV-2 infection or an uninfected control (not recorded which). Both conserved end residues are part of each CDR3. Each record gives: V gene, J gene, clone size, D gene, CDR3 DNA, CDR3 protein. The D gene is left open where the match is weak. Size is omitted from some rows. Given values are once, few, many or a class for expanded clones.

v_gene: TRBV12-3/TRBV12-4; j_gene: TRBJ2-1; abundance: few; d_gene: TRBD2; CDR3nt: TGTGCCAGCAGTTTGAGGGGACTAGCGGGAGTGGATGAGCAGTTCTTC; CDR3aa: CASSLRGLAGVDEQFF
v_gene: TRBV28; j_gene: TRBJ1-2; abundance: many; d_gene: -; CDR3nt: TGTGCCAGCAGTCCACAGCAGGGGTATGGCTACACCTTC; CDR3aa: CASSPQQGYGYTF
v_gene: TRBV14; j_gene: TRBJ2-1; abundance: many; d_gene: TRBD2; CDR3nt: TGTGCCAGCAGCCATCTGCGGGAGCCATACAATGAGCAGTTCTTC; CDR3aa: CASSHLREPYNEQFF
v_gene: TRBV21-1; j_gene: TRBJ2-1; abundance: few; d_gene: -; CDR3nt: TGTGCCAGCGGCCCCCCCTTCGGCAGCGGATACTACAATGAGCAGTTCTTC; CDR3aa: CASGPPFGSGYYNEQFF
v_gene: TRBV7-9; j_gene: TRBJ2-7; abundance: -; d_gene: TRBD2; CDR3nt: TGTGCCAGCTTAAGGACTAGCGGGGTACACGAGCAGTACTTC; CDR3aa: CASLRTSGVHEQYF
v_gene: TRBV12-3/TRBV12-4; j_gene: TRBJ2-3; abundance: -; d_gene: -; CDR3nt: TGTGCCAGCAGCCCGACCCAGGGGCGCACAGATACGCAGTATTTT; CDR3aa: CASSPTQGRTDTQYF
v_gene: TRBV28; j_gene: TRBJ2-7; abundance: -; d_gene: -; CDR3nt: TGTGCCAGCAGTTTCCGTGGCGAGCAGTACTTC; CDR3aa: CASSFRGEQYF
v_gene: TRBV7-9; j_gene: TRBJ2-7; abundance: few; d_gene: -; CDR3nt: TGTGCCAGCAGCCTAGAATGGGCACCTCCAACCAACGAGCAGTACTTC; CDR3aa: CASSLEWAPPTNEQYF
v_gene: TRBV6-6; j_gene: TRBJ2-2; abundance: many; d_gene: TRBD2; CDR3nt: TGTGCCAGCATCCGAGGGACTAGCGGAAGGAACACCGGGGAGCTGTTTTTT; CDR3aa: CASIRGTSGRNTGELFF
v_gene: TRBV24-1; j_gene: TRBJ1-5; abundance: -; d_gene: -; CDR3nt: TGTGCCACCAGTGACCCAGGAGGCAATCAGCCCCAGCATTTT; CDR3aa: CATSDPGGNQPQHF
v_gene: TRBV6-1; j_gene: TRBJ2-3; abundance: few; d_gene: TRBD2; CDR3nt: TGTGCCAGCAGACCACTAGCGGGAGGATGGACAGATACGCAGTATTTT; CDR3aa: CASRPLAGGWTDTQYF
v_gene: TRBV7-3; j_gene: TRBJ2-1; abundance: few; d_gene: -; CDR3nt: TGTGCCAGCAGCTCCGGGGCTAGCAATGAGCAGTTCTTC; CDR3aa: CASSSGASNEQFF
v_gene: TRBV7-2; j_gene: TRBJ2-3; abundance: -; d_gene: -; CDR3nt: TGTGCCAAATCGGGCCCCAGTTCGGTCCAAGCAGATACGCAGTATTTT; CDR3aa: CAKSGPSSVQADTQYF
v_gene: TRBV28; j_gene: TRBJ1-2; abundance: few; d_gene: TRBD1; CDR3nt: TGTGCCAGCAGTCCACAGGGGACAAGGGGCTACACCTTC; CDR3aa: CASSPQGTRGYTF
v_gene: TRBV9; j_gene: TRBJ2-3; abundance: many; d_gene: TRBD2; CDR3nt: TGTGCCAGCAGCCTACTAGCGGGGTCAGATACGCAGTATTTT; CDR3aa: CASSLLAGSDTQYF
v_gene: TRBV7-9; j_gene: TRBJ2-1; abundance: -; d_gene: TRBD2; CDR3nt: TGTGCCAGCAGCACTACAGCGGGAGCGATCAATGAGCAGTTCTTC; CDR3aa: CASSTTAGAINEQFF
v_gene: TRBV19; j_gene: TRBJ2-3; abundance: -; d_gene: -; CDR3nt: TGTGCCAGTAGTATCCGACTATTCACAGATACGCAGTATTTT; CDR3aa: CASSIRLFTDTQYF
v_gene: TRBV2; j_gene: TRBJ1-1; abundance: many; d_gene: -; CDR3nt: TGTGCCAGCAGTTTGGGCACTGAAGCTTTCTTT; CDR3aa: CASSLGTEAFF
v_gene: TRBV21-1; j_gene: TRBJ2-7; abundance: few; d_gene: -; CDR3nt: TGTGCCAGCATTATAAGGGGGCCGACTCCCTACGAGCAGTACTTC; CDR3aa: CASIIRGPTPYEQYF
v_gene: TRBV7-6; j_gene: TRBJ1-1; abundance: many; d_gene: -; CDR3nt: TGTGCCAGCAGCTTGAGCGCGGTAGGGGGTGAAGCTTTCTTT; CDR3aa: CASSLSAVGGEAFF
v_gene: TRBV7-3; j_gene: TRBJ2-1; abundance: -; d_gene: TRBD2; CDR3nt: TGTGCCAGCAGGACCAGCGGGAGAGGGGGTGAGCAGTTCTTC; CDR3aa: CASRTSGRGGEQFF
v_gene: TRBV7-3; j_gene: TRBJ1-5; abundance: few; d_gene: -; CDR3nt: TGTGCCAGCAGCTTAACTGTGACAGCCCAGGGTCAGCCCCAGCATTTT; CDR3aa: CASSLTVTAQGQPQHF
v_gene: TRBV12-3/TRBV12-4; j_gene: TRBJ2-7; abundance: many; d_gene: -; CDR3nt: TGTGCCAGCAGTTTGAGCGGACTAACCTACGAGCAGTACTTC; CDR3aa: CASSLSGLTYEQYF
v_gene: TRBV25-1; j_gene: TRBJ2-1; abundance: -; d_gene: TRBD1; CDR3nt: TGTGCCAGCAGTGTGACAGGGGGCTACTACAATGAGCAGTTCTTC; CDR3aa: CASSVTGGYYNEQFF